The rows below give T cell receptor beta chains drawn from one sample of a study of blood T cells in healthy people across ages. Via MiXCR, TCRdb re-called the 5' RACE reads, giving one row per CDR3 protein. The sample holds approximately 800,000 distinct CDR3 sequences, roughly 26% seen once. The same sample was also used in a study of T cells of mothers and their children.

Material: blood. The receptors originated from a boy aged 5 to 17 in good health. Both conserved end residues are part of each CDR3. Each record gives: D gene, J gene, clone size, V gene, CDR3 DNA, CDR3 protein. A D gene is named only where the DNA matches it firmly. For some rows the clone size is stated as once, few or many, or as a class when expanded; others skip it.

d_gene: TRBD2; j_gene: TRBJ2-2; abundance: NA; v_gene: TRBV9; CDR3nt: TGTGCCAGCAGCCCTAGGACTAGAGACACCGGGGAGCTGTTTTTT; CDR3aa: CASSPRTRDTGELFF
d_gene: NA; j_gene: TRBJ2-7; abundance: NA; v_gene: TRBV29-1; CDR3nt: TGCAGCGTTGATGTCGCCTACGAGCAGTACTTC; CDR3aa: CSVDVAYEQYF
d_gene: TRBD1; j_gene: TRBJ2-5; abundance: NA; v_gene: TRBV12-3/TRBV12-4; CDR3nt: TGTGCCAGCAGTCCCGTTGGGACAGCTCATCAAGAGACCCAGTACTTC; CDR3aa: CASSPVGTAHQETQYF
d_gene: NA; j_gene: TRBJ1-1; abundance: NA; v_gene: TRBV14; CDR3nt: TGTGCCAGCAGCCAAGTGCGGGGGGGCACTGAAGCTTTCTTT; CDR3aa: CASSQVRGGTEAFF
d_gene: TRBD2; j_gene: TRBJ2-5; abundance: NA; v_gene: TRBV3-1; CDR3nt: TGTGCCAGCAGTCCTTGGACTAGCTTAAGCGAGACCCAGTACTTC; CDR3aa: CASSPWTSLSETQYF
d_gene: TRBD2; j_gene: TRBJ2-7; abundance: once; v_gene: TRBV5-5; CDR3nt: TGTGCCAGCAGAGTAGCGGGCCGTTCCTACGAGCAGTACTTC; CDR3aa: CASRVAGRSYEQYF
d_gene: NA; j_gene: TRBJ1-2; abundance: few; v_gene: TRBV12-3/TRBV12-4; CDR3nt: TGTGCCAGCACCCTAGGGGGGAATCGCGGCTACACCTTC; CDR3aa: CASTLGGNRGYTF
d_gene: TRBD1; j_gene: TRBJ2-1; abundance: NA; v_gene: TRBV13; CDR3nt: TGTGCCAGCAGCCGCGACAAAGGGGACAGGAGATACAATGAGCAGTTCTTC; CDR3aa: CASSRDKGDRRYNEQFF
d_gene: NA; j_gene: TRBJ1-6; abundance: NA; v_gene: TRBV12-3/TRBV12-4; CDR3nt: TGTGCCACCAGGGAGGGGCGATACTGGTCACCCCTCCACTTT; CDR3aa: CATREGRYWSPLHF
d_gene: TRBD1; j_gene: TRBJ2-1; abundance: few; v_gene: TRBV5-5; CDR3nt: TGTGCCAGCAGCGGCCCCGGGACAGTCTACAATGAGCAGTTCTTC; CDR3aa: CASSGPGTVYNEQFF
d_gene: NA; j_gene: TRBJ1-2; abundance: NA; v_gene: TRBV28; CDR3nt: TGTGCCAGCAGGCCGGCAAACTATGGCTACACCTTC; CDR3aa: CASRPANYGYTF
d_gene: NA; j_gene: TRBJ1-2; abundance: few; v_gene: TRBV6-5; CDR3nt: TGTGCCAGCAGCAGGGGTGGGGTTCATGGCTACACCTTC; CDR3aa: CASSRGGVHGYTF
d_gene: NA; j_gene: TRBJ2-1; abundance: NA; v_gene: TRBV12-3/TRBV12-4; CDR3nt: TGTGCCAGCAATCCTAACGATCGGGTGGGGCAGTTCTTC; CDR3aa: CASNPNDRVGQFF
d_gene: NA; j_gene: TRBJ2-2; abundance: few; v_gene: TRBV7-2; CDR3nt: TGTGCCAGCAGCCGCGAAATTAGACAGCCCCCAAGCACCGGGGAGCTGTTTTTT; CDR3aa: CASSREIRQPPSTGELFF